Here is one TCR beta chain with its context. What it binds is unknown. The data were taken from a study of T-cell reconstitution after alpha-beta-depleted transplantation in children. Findings of the study overall: The high TCRbeta diversity at day 60 in some patients came from surviving recipient T cells and thymic progenitors. Once a year had passed after transplant, T-cell counts and diversity came mostly from newly produced T cells. Expanded graft clones numbering several hundred reportedly gave rise to alpha-beta T cells about two months after transplant.

Unique molecular identifiers were incorporated when the TCRbeta library was constructed. TCRdb called the PCR reads again in MiXCR, with one record for every CDR3 protein. The sample lists about 980,000 distinct CDR3 sequences; roughly 29% were seen once. The germline gives CDR1 DFQATT, CDR2 SNEGSKA (reference sequence). V dropped 0 bases and J dropped 3 bases, with 11 bases sitting between them. CDR3 length equals 14 residues. The V gene is TRBV20-1, the J gene TRBJ2-5; D is ambiguous. The sequence was obtained from a boy in the first two years of life who had a stem cell transplant for SCID, so the T cells may come from the graft donor. Here the sequenced sample was PBMCs, mostly from graft donor cells, taken 360 days after TCRalphabeta/CD19-depleted stem cell transplant. CDR3 sequence reads: CSARESLLEETQYF. The CDR3 DNA sequence: TGCAGTGCTAGAGAAAGCTTACTCGAAGAGACCCAGTACTTC.